The 7 T cell receptor beta chains in this list originate from one sample, sequenced in a study of PD-L1 blockade in urothelial cancer. Some clones are missing from TCRdb's copy, which holds only in-frame ones; the method was immunoSEQ multiplex PCR. The table lists some 57,000 clones, 75% to 90% of them singletons. Time point of the sample: pretreatment peripheral blood. The sequenced sample was PBMCs, obtained around atezolizumab (anti-PD-L1) treatment. The receptors come from a man aged 50 to 60 with urothelial cancer.

The genes are TRBV18 and TRBJ2-3; the match to TRBD1 covers 8 bases. Unmatched junction bases numbered 5, after V lost 6 bases and J lost 0 bases. CDR1 KGHSH and CDR2 LQKENI come from the germline V gene. This CDR3 has 15 residues. CDR3 sequence: CASSLGDRSTDTQYF. The DNA for the CDR3 is TGTGCCAGCTCCCTGGGGGACAGGAGCACAGATACGCAGTATTTT.

The genes are TRBV18 and TRBJ2-3, with a possible D match to TRBD2 (6 bases). V shed 3 bases and J shed 1 base, with 11 bases lying between them. This CDR3 has 15 residues. Germline V lookup: CDR1 KGHSH, CDR2 LQKENI. CDR3 coding DNA: TGTGCCAGCTCACCTTGGCGGGAAGGCACAGATACGCAGTATTTT. The encoded protein is CASSPWREGTDTQYF.

In its sample, this clone was seen a few times. This chain uses TRBV7-2 with TRBJ1-5; D gene ambiguous. V shed 5 bases and J shed 6 bases, with 17 bases lying between them. Germline V gene data show CDR1 as SGHTA and CDR2 as FQGNSA. This CDR3 has 15 residues. As DNA, the CDR3 is TGTGCCAGCAGCCCCCGAGGCGGGGAGGGTCAGCCCCAGCATTTT. Translated: CASSPRGGEGQPQHF.

This chain links TRBV7-2 with TRBJ2-7; D uncertain. Germline CDR1 and CDR2: SGHTA and FQGNSA. The CDR3 has 14 amino acids. The V end was cut by 4 bases, the J end by 0 bases, with 10 bases between. CDR3 nucleotides: TGTGCCAGCAGCTCTGATTACTTCTCCTACGAGCAGTACTTC. Amino acids: CASSSDYFSYEQYF.

The genes are TRBV7-2 and TRBJ2-2; maybe TRBD1 (6 bases). The CDR3 extends over 15 amino acids. V lost 2 bases and J 3 bases, leaving 10 bases between the germline ends. Germline assignment: CDR1 SGHTA and CDR2 FQGNSA. The CDR3 spells CASSLFWTDTGELFF. In DNA, the CDR3 is TGTGCCAGCAGCTTATTCTGGACAGACACCGGGGAGCTGTTTTTT.

This chain uses TRBV27 with TRBJ2-5; 10 bases map to TRBD1. V lost 6 bases, J lost 5 bases, and 6 bases stayed unmatched. The CDR3 extends over 14 amino acids. Germline values: CDR1 MNHEY, CDR2 SMNVEV (reference sequence). DNA for the CDR3: TGTGCCAGCAGGCCGACAGGGGGCGGGGAGACCCAGTACTTC. This codes for CASRPTGGGETQYF.

The chain uses TRBV11-2 and TRBJ2-7, with a possible D match to TRBD1 (6 bases). Germline CDR1 SGHAT, CDR2 FQNNGV. The length of the CDR3 is 13 residues. Trimming took 4 bases from V and 5 from J, leaving 12 bases between them. The CDR3 DNA reads as TGTGCCAGCAGCTCGGTAGAGGGGGACGAGCAGTACTTC. Its translation: CASSSVEGDEQYF.